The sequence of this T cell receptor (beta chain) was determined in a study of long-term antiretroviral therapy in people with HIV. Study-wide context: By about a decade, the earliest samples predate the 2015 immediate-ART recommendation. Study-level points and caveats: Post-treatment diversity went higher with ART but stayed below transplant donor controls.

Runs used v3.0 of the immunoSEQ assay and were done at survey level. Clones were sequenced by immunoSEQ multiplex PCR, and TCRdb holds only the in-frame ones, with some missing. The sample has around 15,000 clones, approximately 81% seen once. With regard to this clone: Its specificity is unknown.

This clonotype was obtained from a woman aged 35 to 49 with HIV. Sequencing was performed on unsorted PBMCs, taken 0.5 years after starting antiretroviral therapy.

The chain's CDR3 is CASRTGGYTGELFF. In DNA, the CDR3 is TGTGCCAGCAGAACCGGGGGTTACACCGGGGAGCTGTTTTTT. This chain connects TRBV6-5 to TRBJ2-2; tentatively, D is TRBD2 (6 bases). The CDR3 consists of 14 residues. V was trimmed by 6 bases and J by 3 bases, leaving 11 bases between them. Germline assignment: CDR1 MNHEY and CDR2 SVGAGI.